Shown below are 6 T cell receptor beta chains from a single sample sequenced in a study of regulatory T cells in long-lasting Graves disease. The time point: persistent/refractory GD, antithyroid drugs over 5 years with positive TRAb. PBMCs provided the RNA from which the TCR library was made. Arm-PCR of CDR3 regions and iRepertoire HTBI primers were the basis on which TCR beta libraries were built. TCRdb re-called the multiplex PCR reads with MiXCR, one entry per CDR3 protein. The sample has 450,000 or so distinct CDR3 sequences, about a fifth seen once. Here the sequenced sample was peripheral blood mononuclear cells (PBMCs), taken when the disease was refractory, from a patient treated with antithyroid drugs. All receptors come from a female donor with Graves disease.

This clonotype was seen ten or more times. The rearrangement links TRBV10-3 to TRBJ2-7; D might be TRBD2 (6 bases). Germline values: CDR1 ENHRY, CDR2 SYGVKD. V was clipped by 3 bases and J by 1 base, with 13 bases between them. The CDR3 runs 15 residues. The DNA of the CDR3 is TGTGCCATCAGTGACCCGAGGGACTTATCCTACGAGCAGTACTTC. It specifies CAISDPRDLSYEQYF.

This clonotype has more than one count but fewer than ten. The chain combines TRBV4-2 with TRBJ1-5; 9 bases agree with TRBD1. Per the germline V gene, CDR1 is LGHNA and CDR2 is YNFKEQ. Trimming cost V 3 bases and J 6 bases; bases outside gene matches: 12. This CDR3 is built from 17 residues. CDR3 protein: CASSQHGGQGSAQPQHF. The DNA for the CDR3 is TGTGCCAGCAGCCAGCACGGGGGACAGGGTTCGGCTCAGCCCCAGCATTTT.

This clonotype appeared many times. V is TRBV10-1 and J is TRBJ2-5, with D uncertain. The CDR3 consists of 14 residues. Germline-derived CDR1 and CDR2 are WNHNN and SYGVQD (reference sequence). V was cut by 3 bases and J by 5 bases, with 13 bases left in between. In nucleotides, the CDR3 is TGCGCCAGCAGTGAATCTGCGTTCGTTGAGACCCAGTACTTC. Protein sequence: CASSESAFVETQYF.

This clonotype was picked up many times. The V and J genes are TRBV20-1 and TRBJ2-7; 7 bases align to TRBD2. The length of the CDR3 is 10 residues. The trim removed 7 bases at V and 9 bases at J, leaving 6 bases unmatched. The germline CDR1 and CDR2 sequences are DFQATT and SNEGSKA (reference sequence). CDR3 residues: CSGGGGLQYF. The CDR3 region has the DNA TGCAGTGGGGGGGGAGGGTTGCAGTACTTC.

This clonotype has a handful of counts. The rearrangement joins TRBV5-1 to TRBJ2-6; a weak D match, TRBD1 (5 bases). Germline CDR1 is SGHRS and CDR2 is YFSETQ. Trimming took 4 bases from V and 2 from J, leaving 13 bases between them. CDR3 length: 16 residues. The CDR3 protein is CASSPITGPGANVLTF. In DNA form, the CDR3 reads TGCGCCAGCAGCCCTATTACAGGTCCTGGGGCCAACGTCCTGACTTTC. Drawing the rest from reference TRBV5-1 and TRBJ2-6, the complete variable domain is KAGVTQTPRYLIKTRGQQVTLSCSPISGHRSVSWYQQTPGQGLQFLFEYFSETQRNKGNFPGRFSGRQFSNSRSEMNVSTLELGDSALYLCASSPITGPGANVLTFGAGSRLTVL.

This clonotype was seen ten or more times. This chain's CDR3 is CASSSWTGANTGELFF. The CDR3 DNA is TGTGCCAGCAGTTCTTGGACAGGGGCGAACACCGGGGAGCTGTTTTTT. This rearrangement joins TRBV28 to TRBJ2-2, with 9 nucleotides matching TRBD1. The CDR3 spans 16 residues. Germline V gives CDR1 MDHEN, CDR2 SYDVKM. The V and J ends lost 4 bases and 0 bases, in that order; junction bases with no gene match: 3. The whole variable domain, filled in from reference TRBV28 and TRBJ2-2, reads DVKVTQSSRYLVKRTGEKVFLECVQDMDHENMFWYRQDPGLGLRLIYFSYDVKMKEKGDIPEGYSVSREKKERFSLILESASTNQTSMYLCASSSWTGANTGELFFGEGSRLTVL.